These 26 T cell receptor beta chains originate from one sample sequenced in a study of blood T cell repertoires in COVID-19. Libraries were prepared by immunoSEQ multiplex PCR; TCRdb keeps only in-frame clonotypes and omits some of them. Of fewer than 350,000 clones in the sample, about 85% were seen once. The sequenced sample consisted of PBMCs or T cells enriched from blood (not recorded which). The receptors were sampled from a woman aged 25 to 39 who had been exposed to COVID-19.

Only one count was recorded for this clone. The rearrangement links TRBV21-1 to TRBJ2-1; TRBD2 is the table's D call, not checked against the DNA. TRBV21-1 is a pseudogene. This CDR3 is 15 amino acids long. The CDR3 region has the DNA TGTGCCAGCAGCGTACTAGCGGGGGACTCCAATGAGCAGTTCTTC. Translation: CASSVLAGDSNEQFF.

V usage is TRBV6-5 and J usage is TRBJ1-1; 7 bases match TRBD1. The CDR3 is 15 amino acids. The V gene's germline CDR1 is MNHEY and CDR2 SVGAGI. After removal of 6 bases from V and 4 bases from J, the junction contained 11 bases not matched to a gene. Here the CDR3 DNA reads TGTGCCAGCAGCTTTACCCAGGGGGGAAGCACTGAAGCTTTCTTT. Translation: CASSFTQGGSTEAFF.

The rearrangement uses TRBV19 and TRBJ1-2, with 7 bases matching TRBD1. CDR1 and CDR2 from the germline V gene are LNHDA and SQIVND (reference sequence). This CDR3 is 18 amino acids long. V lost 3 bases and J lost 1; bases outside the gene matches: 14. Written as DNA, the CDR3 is TGTGCCAGTAGTATGCGGACAGGCCGAGGTGCTTATAACTATGGCTACACCTTC. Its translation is CASSMRTGRGAYNYGYTF. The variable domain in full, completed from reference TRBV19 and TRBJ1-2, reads DGGITQSPKYLFRKEGQNVTLSCEQNLNHDAMYWYRQDPGQGLRLIYYSQIVNDFQKGDIAEGYSVSREKKESFPLTVTSAQKNPTAFYLCASSMRTGRGAYNYGYTFGSGTRLTVV.

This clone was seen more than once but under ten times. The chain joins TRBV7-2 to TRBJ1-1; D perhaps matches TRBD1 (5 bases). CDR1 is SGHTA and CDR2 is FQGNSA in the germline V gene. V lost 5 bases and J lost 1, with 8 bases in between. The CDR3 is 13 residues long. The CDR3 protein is CASSDGQNTEAFF. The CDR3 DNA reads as TGTGCCAGCAGCGACGGACAGAACACTGAAGCTTTCTTT.

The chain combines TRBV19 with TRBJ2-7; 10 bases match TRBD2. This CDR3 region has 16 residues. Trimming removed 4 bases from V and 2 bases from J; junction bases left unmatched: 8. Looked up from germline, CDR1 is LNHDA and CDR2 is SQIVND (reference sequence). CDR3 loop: CASSTPSGRRPYEQYF. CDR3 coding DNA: TGTGCCAGTAGTACTCCTAGCGGGAGACGGCCCTACGAGCAGTACTTC.

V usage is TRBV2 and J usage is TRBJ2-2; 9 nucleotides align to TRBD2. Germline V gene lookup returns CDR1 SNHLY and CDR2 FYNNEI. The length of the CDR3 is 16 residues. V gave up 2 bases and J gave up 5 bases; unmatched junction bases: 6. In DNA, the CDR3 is TGTGCCAGCAGTGAAAGGAATAGCGGGAGAACCGGGGAGCTGTTTTTT. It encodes CASSERNSGRTGELFF.

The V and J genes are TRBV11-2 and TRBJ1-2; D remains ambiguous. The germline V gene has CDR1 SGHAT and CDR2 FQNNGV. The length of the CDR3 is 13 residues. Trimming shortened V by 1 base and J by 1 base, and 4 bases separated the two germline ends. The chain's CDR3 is CASSLGYNYGYTF. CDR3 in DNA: TGTGCCAGCAGCTTAGGTTATAACTATGGCTACACCTTC.

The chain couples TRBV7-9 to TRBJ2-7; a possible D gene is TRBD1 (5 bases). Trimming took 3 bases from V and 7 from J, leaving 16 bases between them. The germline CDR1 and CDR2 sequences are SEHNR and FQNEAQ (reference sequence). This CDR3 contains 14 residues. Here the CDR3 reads CASSLGWGGAEQYF. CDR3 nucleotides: TGTGCCAGCAGCTTGGGGTGGGGTGGGGCAGAGCAGTACTTC.

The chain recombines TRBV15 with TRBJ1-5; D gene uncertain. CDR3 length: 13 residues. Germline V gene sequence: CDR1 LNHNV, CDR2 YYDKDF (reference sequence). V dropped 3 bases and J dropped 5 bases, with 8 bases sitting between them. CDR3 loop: CATSRTQDQPQHF. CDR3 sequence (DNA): TGTGCCACCAGCAGGACACAAGATCAGCCCCAGCATTTT. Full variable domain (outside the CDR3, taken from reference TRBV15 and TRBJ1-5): DAMVIQNPRYQVTQFGKPVTLSCSQTLNHNVMYWYQQKSSQAPKLLFHYYDKDFNNEADTPDNFQSRRPNTSFCFLDIRSPGLGDTAMYLCATSRTQDQPQHFGDGTRLSIL.

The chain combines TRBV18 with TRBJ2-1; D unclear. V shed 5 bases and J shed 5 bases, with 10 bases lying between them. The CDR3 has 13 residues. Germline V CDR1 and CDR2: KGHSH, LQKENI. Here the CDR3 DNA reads TGTGCCAGCTCAACGAACCGGGACAATGAGCAGTTCTTC. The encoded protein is CASSTNRDNEQFF. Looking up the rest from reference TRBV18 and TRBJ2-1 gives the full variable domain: NAGVMQNPRHLVRRRGQEARLRCSPMKGHSHVYWYRQLPEEGLKFMVYLQKENIIDESGMPKERFSAEFPKEGPSILRIQQVVRGDSAAYFCASSTNRDNEQFFGPGTRLTVL.

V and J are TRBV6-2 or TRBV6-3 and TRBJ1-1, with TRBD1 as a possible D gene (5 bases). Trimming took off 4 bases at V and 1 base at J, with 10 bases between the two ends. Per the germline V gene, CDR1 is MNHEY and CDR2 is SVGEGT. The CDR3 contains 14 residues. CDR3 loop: CASSFSGQNTEAFF. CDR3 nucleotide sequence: TGTGCCAGCAGTTTCTCTGGACAGAACACTGAAGCTTTCTTT.

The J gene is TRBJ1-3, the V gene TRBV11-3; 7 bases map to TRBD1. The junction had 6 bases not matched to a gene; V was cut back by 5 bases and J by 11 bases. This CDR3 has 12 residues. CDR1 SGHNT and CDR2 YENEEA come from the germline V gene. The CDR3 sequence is CASSLGDSPIYF. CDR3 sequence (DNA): TGTGCCAGCAGCCTAGGGGACAGCCCCATATATTTT.

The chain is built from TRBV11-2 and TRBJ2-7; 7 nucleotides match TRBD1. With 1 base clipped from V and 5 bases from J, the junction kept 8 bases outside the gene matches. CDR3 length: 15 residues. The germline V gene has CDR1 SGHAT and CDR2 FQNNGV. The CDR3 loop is CASSLVPGTAHEQYF. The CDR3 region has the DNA TGTGCCAGCAGCTTAGTGCCCGGGACAGCCCACGAGCAGTACTTC.

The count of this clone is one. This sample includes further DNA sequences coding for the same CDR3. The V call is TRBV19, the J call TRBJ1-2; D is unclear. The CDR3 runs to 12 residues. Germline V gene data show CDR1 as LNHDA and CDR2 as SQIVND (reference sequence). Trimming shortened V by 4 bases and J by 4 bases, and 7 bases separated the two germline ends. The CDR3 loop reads CASSSGVYGYTF. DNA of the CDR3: TGTGCCAGTAGTAGCGGCGTCTATGGCTACACCTTC.

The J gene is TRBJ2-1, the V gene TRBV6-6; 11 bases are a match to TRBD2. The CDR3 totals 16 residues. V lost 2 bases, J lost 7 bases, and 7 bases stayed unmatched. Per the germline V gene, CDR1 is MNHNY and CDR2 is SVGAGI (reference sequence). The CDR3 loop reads CASSYPKLAGVNEQFF. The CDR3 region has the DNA TGTGCCAGCAGTTACCCAAAACTAGCGGGAGTTAATGAGCAGTTCTTC.

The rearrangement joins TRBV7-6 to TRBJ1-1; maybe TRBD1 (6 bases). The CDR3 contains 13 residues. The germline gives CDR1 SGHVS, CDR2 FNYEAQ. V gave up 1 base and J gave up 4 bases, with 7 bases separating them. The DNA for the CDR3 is TGTGCCAGCAGCTTAGGAGGGGGCACTGAAGCTTTCTTT. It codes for CASSLGGGTEAFF.

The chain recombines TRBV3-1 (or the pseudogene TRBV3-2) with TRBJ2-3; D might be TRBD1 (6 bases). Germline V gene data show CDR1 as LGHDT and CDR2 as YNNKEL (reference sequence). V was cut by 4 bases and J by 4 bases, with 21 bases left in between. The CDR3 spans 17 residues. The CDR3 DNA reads TGTGCCAGCAGCCTTTATCCTACGGACAGTCAGGCAGATACGCAGTATTTT. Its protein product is CASSLYPTDSQADTQYF.

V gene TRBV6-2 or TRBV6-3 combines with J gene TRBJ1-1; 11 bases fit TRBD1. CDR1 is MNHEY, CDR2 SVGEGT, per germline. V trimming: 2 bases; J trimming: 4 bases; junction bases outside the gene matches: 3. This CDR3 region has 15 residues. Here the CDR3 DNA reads TGTGCCAGCAGTTACCCCGGGACAGGGGGCACTGAAGCTTTCTTT. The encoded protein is CASSYPGTGGTEAFF.

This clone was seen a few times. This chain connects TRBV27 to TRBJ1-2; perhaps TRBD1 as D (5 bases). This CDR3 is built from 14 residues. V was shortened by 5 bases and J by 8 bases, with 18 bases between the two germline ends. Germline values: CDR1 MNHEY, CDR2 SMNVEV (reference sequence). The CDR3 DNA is TGTGCCAGCAGTCCGTACCCAGGGCAGGAAGGCTACACCTTC. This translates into CASSPYPGQEGYTF.

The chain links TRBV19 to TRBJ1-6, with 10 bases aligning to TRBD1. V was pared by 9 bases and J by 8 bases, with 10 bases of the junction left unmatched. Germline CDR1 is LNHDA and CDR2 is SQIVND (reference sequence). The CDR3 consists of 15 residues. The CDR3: CASRTGGRGDSPLHF. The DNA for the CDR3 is TGTGCCAGCAGGACAGGGGGACGGGGGGATTCACCCCTCCACTTT.

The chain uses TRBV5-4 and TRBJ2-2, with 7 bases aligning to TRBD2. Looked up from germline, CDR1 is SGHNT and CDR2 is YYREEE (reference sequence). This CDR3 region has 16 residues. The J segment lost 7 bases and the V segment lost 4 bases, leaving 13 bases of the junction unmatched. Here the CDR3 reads CASSGRSSGNYGELFF. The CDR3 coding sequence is TGTGCCAGCAGCGGGAGGTCTAGCGGAAACTACGGGGAGCTGTTTTTT.

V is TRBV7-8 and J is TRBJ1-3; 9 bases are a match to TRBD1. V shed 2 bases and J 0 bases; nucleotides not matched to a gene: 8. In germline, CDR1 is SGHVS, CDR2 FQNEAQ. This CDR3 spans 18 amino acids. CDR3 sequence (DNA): TGTGCCAGCAGCTTACTAAACAGGGGGCTAACCTCTGGAAACACCATATATTTT. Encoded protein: CASSLLNRGLTSGNTIYF.

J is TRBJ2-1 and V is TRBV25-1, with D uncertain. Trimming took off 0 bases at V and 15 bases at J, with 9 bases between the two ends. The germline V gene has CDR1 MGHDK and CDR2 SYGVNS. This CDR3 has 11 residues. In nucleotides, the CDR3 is TGTGCCAGCAGTGAATATTCTAGGCCGTTCTTC. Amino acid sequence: CASSEYSRPFF.

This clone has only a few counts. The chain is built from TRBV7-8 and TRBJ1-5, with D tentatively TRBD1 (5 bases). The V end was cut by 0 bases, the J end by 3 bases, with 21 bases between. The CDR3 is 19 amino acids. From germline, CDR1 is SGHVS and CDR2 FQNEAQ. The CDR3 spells CASSLAGFVRASSNQPQHF. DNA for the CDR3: TGTGCCAGCAGCTTAGCAGGATTCGTCAGGGCTTCCTCCAATCAGCCCCAGCATTTT.

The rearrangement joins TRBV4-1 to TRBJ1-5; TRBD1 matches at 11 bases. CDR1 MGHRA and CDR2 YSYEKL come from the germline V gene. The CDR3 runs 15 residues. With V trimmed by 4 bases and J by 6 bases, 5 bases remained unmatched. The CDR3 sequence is CASSRGTGGSQPQHF. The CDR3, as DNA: TGCGCCAGCAGCCGAGGGACAGGGGGGAGTCAGCCCCAGCATTTT.

The CDR3 DNA follows: TGTGCCAGCAATAGGGACAGGGTTCTTGAAAAACTGTTTTTT. Translation: CASNRDRVLEKLFF. The V call is TRBV6-5, the J call TRBJ1-4; 9 bases are shared with TRBD1. Per germline, CDR1 MNHEY and CDR2 SVGAGI. The V segment lost 7 bases and the J segment 7 bases; nucleotides outside the gene matches: 7. This CDR3 region has 14 residues.